Here is one TCR beta chain with its context. The sample is drawn from a study of blood T cell repertoires in COVID-19. Some clones are missing from TCRdb's copy, which holds only in-frame ones; the method was immunoSEQ multiplex PCR. The sample shows about 80,000 clones, about 85% of them seen only once. Trimming took 7 bases from V and 5 from J; bases not matched to a gene: 8. CDR1 MNHEY and CDR2 SVGAGI come from the germline V gene. The CDR3 loop spans 14 amino acids. Sequencing was done on a sample of peripheral blood. This rearrangement joins TRBV6-5 to TRBJ1-2, with 9 positions matching TRBD1. The TCR sequence derives from a man in his fifties or sixties with active or convalescent COVID-19. CDR3 protein: CASTKDRGSYGYTF. The DNA for the CDR3 is TGTGCCAGCACCAAGGACAGGGGCTCTTATGGCTACACCTTC.